This entry concerns a single TCR beta chain. Antigen specificity is unknown. Ahead of any ophthalmopathy symptoms, the blood sample was obtained at the first diagnosis of hyperthyroidism. Germline CDR1 reads SGHNT; CDR2 reads YYREEE (reference sequence). V dropped 4 bases and J dropped 0; count of bases not matched to a gene: 4. The CDR3 has 15 residues. The data were obtained in a study of T cells in Graves' hyperthyroidism and ophthalmopathy. Study findings and constraints: Prediction of ophthalmopathy progression came a median approximately 6.6 months pre-onset.

Template material for amplifying TCR beta CDR3 regions consisted of RNA transcripts. The HTBI primer set was used in a first-round RT-PCR of the TCR CDR3. Via MiXCR, TCRdb re-called the multiplex PCR reads, giving one row per CDR3 protein. The sample lists almost 600,000 distinct CDR3 sequences, approximately 15% seen once, with more than 5% in the top ten. The chain uses TRBV5-4 and TRBJ2-5; the match to TRBD2 covers 9 bases. This sequence was found in a young woman with Graves' hyperthyroidism that later progressed to Graves' ophthalmopathy. The source material was blood. This CDR3 reads CASSVTSGNQETQYF. CDR3 in DNA: TGTGCCAGCAGCGTGACTAGCGGAAACCAAGAGACCCAGTACTTC.